These 21 T cell receptor beta chains share one sample of origin, sequenced in a study of blood T cell repertoires in COVID-19. The assay was immunoSEQ multiplex PCR, and TCRdb's table has in-frame clones only and misses some. The sample includes about 100,000 clones, 85% to 90% of them seen just once. Sequencing was carried out using peripheral blood. The receptor source for this set is a human donor in a cohort sampled during active COVID-19.

J is TRBJ2-7 and V is TRBV28; 9 bases fit TRBD1. This CDR3 is 15 amino acids long. The V and J ends lost 6 bases and 6 bases, in that order; junction bases with no gene match: 12. The germline V gene has CDR1 MDHEN and CDR2 SYDVKM. In nucleotides, the CDR3 is TGTGCCAGCAGGCCGGGGGGACAGGGATCCACCGAGCAGTACTTC. This encodes CASRPGGQGSTEQYF.

The chain combines TRBV6-6 with TRBJ2-5, with TRBD2 matching over 7 bases. The CDR3 has 13 residues. V shed 6 bases, J shed 7 bases, and the junction held 8 bases outside the gene matches. Per the germline V gene, CDR1 is MNHNY and CDR2 is SVGAGI (reference sequence). CDR3 loop: CASRGEGGGTQYF. CDR3 coding DNA: TGTGCCAGCAGGGGGGAGGGCGGAGGGACCCAGTACTTC.

The chain uses TRBV9 and TRBJ2-3; 10 nucleotides line up with TRBD2. The CDR3 is made up of 19 amino acids. V was pared by 0 bases and J by 5 bases, with 15 bases of the junction left unmatched. CDR1 is SGDLS and CDR2 is YYNGEE in the germline V gene. CDR3 nucleotides: TGTGCCAGCAGCGTAGCGGGGGCTAGCGGGGGCACCGGACAAGATACGCAGTATTTT. This codes for CASSVAGASGGTGQDTQYF. The full variable domain, with the rest looked up from reference TRBV9 and TRBJ2-3, is DSGVTQTPKHLITATGQRVTLRCSPRSGDLSVYWYQQSLDQGLQFLIQYYNGEERAKGNILERFSAQQFPDLHSELNLSSLELGDSALYFCASSVAGASGGTGQDTQYFGPGTRLTVL.

The J gene is TRBJ1-2, the V gene TRBV28, with TRBD1 identical over 7 bases. CDR3 length: 17 amino acids. Germline CDR1 and CDR2: MDHEN and SYDVKM. Unmatched junction bases numbered 9, after V lost 1 base and J lost 1 base. The CDR3 DNA is TGTGCCAGCAGTTTATACCCCAGGGGACAGATTAACTATGGCTACACCTTC. Protein product: CASSLYPRGQINYGYTF.

The chain carries TRBV19 and TRBJ2-7; 8 bases are a match to TRBD1. The V gene end was trimmed by 4 bases and the J gene end by 4 bases; junction bases not matched to a gene: 9. This CDR3 spans 15 amino acids. Germline CDR1 is LNHDA and CDR2 is SQIVND (reference sequence). The CDR3 coding sequence is TGTGCCAGTAGTAGCCCCGGGACAGGTCATTACGAGCAGTACTTC. Its protein product is CASSSPGTGHYEQYF.

The DNA for the CDR3 is TGTGCCAGCAGCGTAGCTATAGCGGGGCTGAACACCGGGGAGCTGTTTTTT. Protein product: CASSVAIAGLNTGELFF. The rearrangement joins TRBV9 to TRBJ2-2; 8 bases line up with TRBD2. Germline CDR1 is SGDLS and CDR2 is YYNGEE. CDR3 length: 17 residues. V trimming: 0 bases; J trimming: 1 base; junction bases outside the gene matches: 5.

The V gene is TRBV5-5, the J gene TRBJ2-2; TRBD1 matches 10 bases. The CDR3 is 15 amino acids. From germline, CDR1 is SGHKS and CDR2 YYEKEE (reference sequence). Trimming cost V 2 bases and J 5 bases; bases outside gene matches: 3. CDR3 in amino acids: CASSLRQGATGELFF. As DNA, the CDR3 is TGTGCCAGCAGCTTACGACAGGGGGCAACCGGGGAGCTGTTTTTT.

V and J are TRBV9 and TRBJ2-2, with D tentatively TRBD2 (5 bases). Per the germline V gene, CDR1 is SGDLS and CDR2 is YYNGEE. V was pared by 4 bases and J by 8 bases, with 12 bases between. The CDR3 spans 13 residues. The CDR3 DNA sequence: TGTGCCAGCAGCCGGGGTCTACAAGGGGAGCTGTTTTTT. This translates into CASSRGLQGELFF. The variable domain in full, with the rest retrieved from reference TRBV9 and TRBJ2-2, is DSGVTQTPKHLITATGQRVTLRCSPRSGDLSVYWYQQSLDQGLQFLIQYYNGEERAKGNILERFSAQQFPDLHSELNLSSLELGDSALYFCASSRGLQGELFFGEGSRLTVL.

V and J are TRBV19 and TRBJ2-3; perhaps TRBD2 as D (5 bases). The V end was cut by 3 bases, the J end by 8 bases, with 21 bases between. Germline lookup yields CDR1 LNHDA and CDR2 SQIVND (reference sequence). This CDR3 contains 16 residues. The CDR3 loop is CASSIEGILDVGTQYF. CDR3 nucleotide sequence: TGTGCCAGTAGTATCGAGGGAATTTTAGATGTTGGTACGCAGTATTTT.

The table lists this clone with a count of one. The chain is built from TRBV28 and TRBJ1-1; D might be TRBD1 (5 bases). Germline CDR1 MDHEN, CDR2 SYDVKM. The CDR3 consists of 14 residues. V lost 7 bases, J lost 5 bases, and 17 bases lay in between. The CDR3 is CASIQLGRGTEAFF. The CDR3 DNA is TGTGCCAGCATCCAGTTGGGGAGGGGTACTGAAGCTTTCTTT.

The chain joins TRBV19 to TRBJ2-2; TRBD2 agrees at 14 bases. Losses at the gene ends were 7 bases for V and 6 bases for J; bases not matched to a gene: 7. CDR1 is LNHDA, CDR2 SQIVND, per germline (reference sequence). CDR3 length equals 16 residues. The CDR3, as DNA: TGTGCCAGTAAGACTAGCGGGGGGGCCGTCGCCGGGGAGCTGTTTTTT. Translation: CASKTSGGAVAGELFF.

This rearrangement joins TRBV18 to TRBJ1-1; D call uncertain. This CDR3 comprises 12 residues. The V end was cut by 3 bases, the J end by 6 bases, with 8 bases between. From germline, CDR1 is KGHSH and CDR2 LQKENI. CDR3 residues: CASSPTDSEAFF. Written as DNA, the CDR3 is TGTGCCAGCTCACCGACTGACTCTGAAGCTTTCTTT. The full variable domain, completed using reference TRBV18 and TRBJ1-1, is NAGVMQNPRHLVRRRGQEARLRCSPMKGHSHVYWYRQLPEEGLKFMVYLQKENIIDESGMPKERFSAEFPKEGPSILRIQQVVRGDSAAYFCASSPTDSEAFFGQGTRLTVV.

Regarding this clone: This specimen includes other DNA sequences encoding the same CDR3. This chain uses TRBV28 with TRBJ1-1, with D possibly matching TRBD1 (5 bases). Trimming took off 8 bases at V and 1 base at J, with 14 bases between the two ends. CDR1 and CDR2 from the germline V gene are MDHEN and SYDVKM. The CDR3 length is 14 residues. CDR3 nucleotides: TGTGCCAGCCGGACGGGGGGGACGAACACTGAAGCTTTCTTT. Translation: CASRTGGTNTEAFF.

The chain employs TRBV7-9 and TRBJ2-1; TRBD2 matches at 14 bases. After removal of 2 bases from V and 8 bases from J, the junction contained 8 bases not matched to a gene. There are 17 residues in the CDR3. Per the germline V gene, CDR1 is SEHNR and CDR2 is FQNEAQ (reference sequence). The CDR3 loop is CASSLFRTSGGSHEQFF. CDR3 DNA: TGTGCCAGCAGCTTATTCAGGACTAGCGGGGGGTCCCATGAGCAGTTCTTC.

The V call is TRBV30, the J call TRBJ1-2; TRBD1 aligns across 7 bases. The junction had 8 bases not matched to a gene; V was cut back by 0 bases and J by 4 bases. The CDR3 totals 15 residues. Germline-derived CDR1 and CDR2 are GTSNPN and SVGIG (reference sequence). CDR3 bases: TGTGCCTGGAGTGTTTCGAAGGGGACAGTCTATGGCTACACCTTC. This gives the protein CAWSVSKGTVYGYTF.

V gene TRBV3-1 (or the pseudogene TRBV3-2) combines with J gene TRBJ2-2; 14 bases are shared with TRBD2. The V gene's germline CDR1 is LGHDT and CDR2 YNNKEL (reference sequence). There are 16 residues in the CDR3. The V and J ends lost 1 base and 6 bases, in that order; junction bases with no gene match: 1. CDR3 sequence: CASSQGGLAGAGELFF. In DNA, the CDR3 is TGTGCCAGCAGCCAAGGGGGACTAGCGGGAGCCGGGGAGCTGTTTTTT.

The CDR3 sequence is CASSSDTGFNEKLFF. The CDR3 coding sequence is TGTGCCAGCAGTTCGGACACCGGGTTTAATGAAAAACTGTTTTTT. This rearrangement joins TRBV27 to TRBJ1-4, with D possibly matching TRBD1 (5 bases). The ends were cut back, 4 bases at V and 4 bases at J, with 13 bases in the middle. CDR3 length: 15 amino acids. Germline CDR1 and CDR2: MNHEY and SMNVEV (reference sequence).

The chain combines TRBV28 with TRBJ1-5; D remains ambiguous. Germline lookup yields CDR1 MDHEN and CDR2 SYDVKM. V gave up 4 bases and J gave up 4 bases, with 8 bases separating them. The CDR3 is made up of 13 amino acids. The DNA for the CDR3 is TGTGCCAGCAGTTCCACAACAAATCAGCCCCAGCATTTT. Protein: CASSSTTNQPQHF.

About this clone itself: The junction differs from germline at one of its ends, possibly a read error. This chain joins TRBV12-5 and TRBJ2-1, with D possibly matching TRBD1 (6 bases). The CDR3 loop spans 14 amino acids. CDR1 and CDR2 (germline): LGHNT, FRNRAP. CDR3 amino acids: CASVLGAQLGEQFF. DNA of the CDR3: TGTGCTAGTGTTTTGGGGGCGCAGTTAGGTGAGCAGTTCTTC.

V and J are TRBV6-5 and TRBJ2-1, with a possible D match to TRBD1 (5 bases). Germline V gene lookup returns CDR1 MNHEY and CDR2 SVGAGI. The CDR3 sequence is 14 residues long. V dropped 4 bases and J dropped 2 bases, with 9 bases sitting between them. The CDR3 sequence: CASSWGSTYNEQFF. The CDR3 region has the DNA TGTGCCAGCAGTTGGGGCAGCACCTACAATGAGCAGTTCTTC.

V gene TRBV3-1 (or the pseudogene TRBV3-2) combines with J gene TRBJ1-2; D gene unclear. Trimming removed 4 bases from V and 5 bases from J, with 17 bases in between. CDR1 is LGHDT and CDR2 is YNNKEL in the germline V gene (reference sequence). The length of the CDR3 is 15 residues. CDR3 coding DNA: TGTGCCAGCAGCCCCACGGGGAGAACTGAATATGGCTACACCTTC. Translated: CASSPTGRTEYGYTF.